A single sample is the source of the 3 T cell receptor beta chains below, sequenced in a study of CD8+CD57+ T cells in acquired aplastic anemia. TCR beta VDJ and CDR3 were profiled, and genomic DNA was the template. TCRdb reprocessed the reads via MiXCR and lists one record per CDR3 protein. The sample has a few hundred thousand distinct CDR3 sequences; approximately 70% are singletons. The sequencing input was sorted CD4+, CD8+, or CD8+CD57+ T cells (not recorded which) from PBMCs. These receptors all stem from a human donor in good health, serving as a control.

The rearrangement uses TRBV28 and TRBJ1-1; D is unclear. CDR3 size: 13 residues. Trimming removed 8 bases at V and 7 bases at J, with 17 bases between. In germline, CDR1 is MDHEN, CDR2 SYDVKM. The CDR3 DNA is TGTGCCAGCCGGGGAGCGGTGGATGGTGAAGCTTTCTTT. Its translation is CASRGAVDGEAFF.

The count of this clonotype is one. V and J are TRBV5-1 and TRBJ2-1; D is possibly TRBD1 (6 bases). Germline V gene data show CDR1 as SGHRS and CDR2 as YFSETQ. The CDR3 totals 16 residues. V lost 0 bases to trimming and J lost 3 bases, with 13 bases between them. CDR3 coding DNA: TGCGCCAGCAGCTTGGCTCGTCAGGGGAACTACAATGAGCAGTTCTTC. This codes for CASSLARQGNYNEQFF.

For this clonotype: The junction shows a germline mismatch at one end, possibly a read error. The rearrangement uses TRBV24-1 and TRBJ2-3; D is uncertain. Germline CDR1 reads KGHDR; CDR2 reads SFDVKD. The CDR3 sequence is 10 residues long. The DNA of the CDR3 is TGTGCCACCGGACGAACCATTCTATCTTTT. The encoded protein is CATGRTILSF.